Shown below are 27 T cell receptor beta chains from a single sample sequenced in a study of post-analysis software for immune sequencing data. General observations from the study: Included in a set of a few TRBV segments more frequent in patients than controls were TRBV5-6, TRBV5-1 and TRBV20-1.

For these TCRs, the target antigens are not known. The authors incorporated unique molecular identifiers into the TCR beta cDNA libraries. TCRdb fed the PCR reads into MiXCR, producing one record per CDR3 protein. Among over 700,000 distinct CDR3 sequences listed, roughly 27% were seen once. Sequenced material: blood. Every receptor here comes from a girl aged 5-17 years with multiple sclerosis.

V is TRBV2 and J is TRBJ2-1; 11 nucleotides align to TRBD2. With V trimmed by 1 base and J by 6 bases, 14 bases remained unmatched. The CDR3 has 19 residues. Germline-derived CDR1 and CDR2 are SNHLY and FYNNEI. CDR3 DNA sequence: TGTGCCAGCAGTGAAGAGGGTAGCGGGGGGGTTCCCATCGCCAATGAGCAGTTCTTC. This codes for CASSEEGSGGVPIANEQFF.

This clonotype has more than one count but fewer than ten. This rearrangement joins TRBV3-1 to TRBJ1-1; D is ambiguous. The CDR3 has 14 amino acids. Trimming stripped 1 base from V and 4 bases from J, with 10 bases between. Germline assignment: CDR1 LGHDT and CDR2 YNNKEL (reference sequence). The chain's CDR3 is CASSQAQSTTEAFF. The CDR3 DNA follows: TGTGCCAGCAGCCAAGCTCAGAGTACCACTGAAGCTTTCTTT.

This clonotype was observed a handful of times. The chain combines TRBV27 with TRBJ1-6; D might be TRBD1 (5 bases). This CDR3 has 15 amino acids. Germline values: CDR1 MNHEY, CDR2 SMNVEV (reference sequence). V lost 6 bases to trimming and J lost 9 bases, with 18 bases between them. Here the CDR3 DNA reads TGTGCCAGCAGGAGGGGAGGACCCTCCGGTTCACCCCTCCACTTT. This translates into CASRRGGPSGSPLHF.

To note about this clonotype: A much bigger clone sits one base away, suggesting this may be a read error. The CDR3 sequence is CASSFQGMDTEAFF. The CDR3 region has the DNA TGTGCCAGCAGTTTCCAGGGGATGGACACTGAAGCTTTCTTT. The chain recombines TRBV12-3 or TRBV12-4 with TRBJ1-1, with D possibly TRBD1 on 6 matching bases. The length of the CDR3 is 14 residues. V was pared by 3 bases and J by 3 bases, with 11 bases between.

This chain connects TRBV7-2 to TRBJ2-3; unclear D gene. Trimming removed 2 bases at V and 1 base at J, with 10 bases between. CDR3 length equals 15 residues. Germline-derived CDR1 and CDR2 are SGHTA and FQGNSA. DNA of the CDR3: TGTGCCAGCAGCTTATTCGCCCTAGGCACAGATACGCAGTATTTT. This gives the protein CASSLFALGTDTQYF.

This chain links TRBV6-1 with TRBJ2-7; TRBD2 aligns across 12 bases. Germline assignment: CDR1 MNHNS and CDR2 SASEGT. The CDR3 loop spans 19 amino acids. V lost 5 bases, J lost 2 bases, and 16 bases stayed unmatched. CDR3: CASSPLRASGRAPPYEQYF. In DNA form, the CDR3 reads TGTGCCAGCAGTCCCCTGCGGGCTAGCGGGAGGGCCCCCCCCTACGAGCAGTACTTC.

The sample holds a few counts of this clonotype. The chain combines TRBV6-1 with TRBJ2-5; 14 bases match TRBD2. This CDR3 is built from 16 residues. Germline V gives CDR1 MNHNS, CDR2 SASEGT. V lost 5 bases, J lost 8 bases, and 10 bases stayed unmatched. The chain's CDR3 is CASSRPMGTSGSTQYF. Written as DNA, the CDR3 is TGTGCCAGCAGTCGCCCCATGGGGACTAGCGGGAGCACCCAGTACTTC.

J is TRBJ2-6 and V is TRBV20-1, with D perhaps being TRBD1 or TRBD2 (5 bases each). There are 19 residues in the CDR3. CDR1 is DFQATT, CDR2 SNEGSKA, per germline (reference sequence). V dropped 1 base and J dropped 3 bases, with 22 bases sitting between them. The CDR3 sequence: CSARAFRGAGLDGANVLTF. The CDR3 coding sequence is TGCAGTGCTAGAGCATTCCGAGGGGCCGGGTTGGATGGGGCCAACGTCCTGACTTTC.

The CDR3 protein is CASTHIQGTEAFF. CDR3 DNA: TGTGCCAGCACCCACATTCAGGGTACTGAAGCTTTCTTT. The chain recombines TRBV6-2 or TRBV6-3 with TRBJ1-1; D may be TRBD1 (5 bases). CDR3 length equals 13 residues. V was pared by 7 bases and J by 5 bases, with 14 bases between. Germline V CDR1 and CDR2: MNHEY, SVGEGT.

This clonotype was counted between two and nine times. The rearrangement joins TRBV29-1 to TRBJ2-7; D gene unclear. CDR3 length: 12 amino acids. The germline gives CDR1 SQVTM, CDR2 ANQGSEA. With 6 bases removed from V and 7 bases from J, the gap between germline ends came to 16 bases. The CDR3 is CSVHDPWDEQYF. The CDR3 region has the DNA TGCAGCGTCCATGACCCTTGGGATGAGCAGTACTTC.

The V and J genes are TRBV5-4 and TRBJ1-3; D gene uncertain. The V gene lost 0 bases and the J gene lost 0 bases, with 7 bases spanning the gap. This CDR3 comprises 15 residues. The germline CDR1 and CDR2 sequences are SGHNT and YYREEE (reference sequence). The CDR3 reads CASSLGGNSGNTIYF. CDR3 nucleotide sequence: TGTGCCAGCAGCTTGGGAGGAAACTCTGGAAACACCATATATTTT.

This clonotype was counted a few times. The chain couples TRBV6-6 to TRBJ1-5, with D possibly being TRBD1 (6 bases). Looked up from germline, CDR1 is MNHNY and CDR2 is SVGAGI (reference sequence). The CDR3 is 13 amino acids. The V end lost 11 bases, the J end lost 5 bases, and 16 bases lay between the germline ends. For the CDR3, the DNA is TGTGCCGGAAGGGGGTCGCTTGATCAGCCCCAGCATTTT. Protein product: CAGRGSLDQPQHF.

This clonotype was seen many times. The V call is TRBV7-2, the J call TRBJ2-1; the D is unclear. This CDR3 has 13 amino acids. Germline V gives CDR1 SGHTA, CDR2 FQGNSA. V dropped 3 bases and J dropped 4 bases, with 7 bases sitting between them. As DNA, the CDR3 is TGTGCCAGCAGCTTCGGACCTTACAATGAGCAGTTCTTC. Translated, it gives CASSFGPYNEQFF. The entire variable domain, with the rest obtained from reference TRBV7-2 and TRBJ2-1, is as follows: GAGVSQSPSNKVTEKGKDVELRCDPISGHTALYWYRQSLGQGLEFLIYFQGNSAPDKSGLPSDRFSAERTGGSVSTLTIQRTQQEDSAVYLCASSFGPYNEQFFGPGTRLTVL.

The rearrangement joins TRBV2 to TRBJ1-5, with a possible D match to TRBD1 (5 bases). V lost 2 bases to trimming and J lost 6 bases, with 17 bases between them. The germline V gene encodes CDR1 SNHLY and CDR2 FYNNEI. This CDR3 is 16 amino acids long. The CDR3 nucleotides are TGTGCCAGCAGTGAATTTTTCCCCAGGGATCCTCAGCCCCAGCATTTT. Its translation: CASSEFFPRDPQPQHF.

This clonotype showed up just a few times. V usage is TRBV29-1 and J usage is TRBJ2-3, with D tentatively TRBD2 (6 bases). Germline loops: CDR1 SQVTM, CDR2 ANQGSEA. CDR3 length equals 13 residues. The V end was cut by 6 bases, the J end by 0 bases, with 10 bases between. CDR3 sequence: CSVIAASTDTQYF. CDR3 DNA: TGCAGCGTCATAGCGGCTAGCACAGATACGCAGTATTTT.

The rearrangement uses TRBV3-1 and TRBJ2-5, with D perhaps matching TRBD1 (5 bases). With 0 bases removed from V and 5 bases from J, the gap between germline ends came to 19 bases. The V gene's germline CDR1 is LGHDT and CDR2 YNNKEL (reference sequence). The CDR3 runs to 17 residues. The CDR3 nucleotides are TGTGCCAGCAGCCAAGAGGTAGCAGGGTGGTCGTGGGAGACCCAGTACTTC. Its translation: CASSQEVAGWSWETQYF.

The sample holds many counts of this clonotype. The rearrangement links TRBV10-2 to TRBJ2-5; 10 nucleotides align to TRBD2. This CDR3 has 17 amino acids. The junction had 12 bases not matched to a gene; V was cut back by 8 bases and J by 0 bases. The germline CDR1 and CDR2 sequences are WSHSY and SAAADI. CDR3 in DNA: TGCGCCAGCCTTTCTAGCGGGGGCCCTACGTACCAAGAGACCCAGTACTTC. It codes for CASLSSGGPTYQETQYF.

This clonotype showed up just a few times. The chain uses TRBV4-3 and TRBJ2-3; TRBD2 agrees at 8 bases. V was pared by 0 bases and J by 5 bases, with 13 bases of the junction left unmatched. This CDR3 contains 18 residues. Germline CDR1 reads LGHNA; CDR2 reads YSLEER. The CDR3 bases are TGCGCCAGCAGCCAAGACCCGGGCGGGAGGCCCGCGGGAGATACGCAGTATTTT. Protein product: CASSQDPGGRPAGDTQYF.

This sequence joins TRBV20-1 and TRBJ2-1; D is tentatively TRBD1 or TRBD2 (7 bases each). The CDR3 runs to 15 residues. Trimming removed 2 bases at V and 3 bases at J, with 14 bases between. Looked up from germline, CDR1 is DFQATT and CDR2 is SNEGSKA (reference sequence). In DNA form, the CDR3 reads TGCAGTGCTAGATGGCAGGGGGGGGTCTACAATGAGCAGTTCTTC. This gives the protein CSARWQGGVYNEQFF.

The chain couples TRBV7-2 to TRBJ2-1, with 10 nucleotides matching TRBD2. The CDR3 extends over 15 amino acids. V was clipped by 3 bases and J by 6 bases; unmatched bases: 5. Germline-derived CDR1 and CDR2 are SGHTA and FQGNSA. The chain's CDR3 is CASSFGTSDFNEQFF. Written as DNA, the CDR3 is TGTGCCAGCAGCTTCGGGACTAGCGATTTCAATGAGCAGTTCTTC.

The chain joins TRBV5-5 to TRBJ2-3; D ambiguous. The germline V gene encodes CDR1 SGHKS and CDR2 YYEKEE (reference sequence). This CDR3 is 14 amino acids long. Trimming left V 0 bases short and J 4 bases short, with 9 bases between. The CDR3 DNA reads as TGTGCCAGCAGCTTGGTGTTGGGCTCAGATACGCAGTATTTT. This gives the protein CASSLVLGSDTQYF.

Here the CDR3 reads CASSLQTHLEDEQFF. In nucleotides, the CDR3 is TGTGCCAGCAGTTTACAGACTCACCTCGAGGATGAGCAGTTCTTC. The chain recombines TRBV28 with TRBJ2-1; the D is unclear. Trimming removed 2 bases at V and 8 bases at J, with 16 bases between. Germline CDR1 MDHEN, CDR2 SYDVKM. This CDR3 has 15 amino acids.

The gene calls are TRBV27 and TRBJ1-6; D unresolved. V was shortened by 2 bases and J by 4 bases, with 12 bases between the two germline ends. This CDR3 region has 16 residues. Germline V gene sequence: CDR1 MNHEY, CDR2 SMNVEV (reference sequence). The CDR3 DNA reads as TGTGCCAGCAGTTTAGTTTCCGGGCCTTATAATTCACCCCTCCACTTT. It encodes CASSLVSGPYNSPLHF.

The chain links TRBV13 to TRBJ2-5; 7 nucleotides agree with TRBD2. The length of the CDR3 is 14 residues. V was clipped by 5 bases and J by 6 bases; unmatched bases: 9. Germline V gene lookup returns CDR1 PRHDT and CDR2 FYEKMQ (reference sequence). The CDR3, as DNA: TGTGCCAGCAGCGGTTGGGAGGGTCGGAAGACCCAGTACTTC. It is translated as CASSGWEGRKTQYF.

This clonotype was observed a handful of times. The chain employs TRBV27 and TRBJ2-7, with D tentatively TRBD2 (5 bases). The V gene's germline CDR1 is MNHEY and CDR2 SMNVEV (reference sequence). This CDR3 is 14 amino acids long. Deletions cut 6 bases from V and 5 bases from J, with 17 bases between. The DNA of the CDR3 is TGTGCCAGCAGCCTGGGAGCTGTGCAGGACGAGCAGTACTTC. Its translation is CASSLGAVQDEQYF.

The chain employs TRBV7-2 and TRBJ1-2; D uncertain. V lost 4 bases to trimming and J lost 2 bases, with 8 bases between them. The CDR3 covers 13 residues. CDR1 and CDR2 from the germline V gene are SGHTA and FQGNSA. This chain's CDR3 is CASSSQFNYGYTF. The DNA of the CDR3 is TGTGCCAGCAGCTCCCAGTTCAACTATGGCTACACCTTC.

The CDR3 protein is CATSDLNNNYGYTF. The CDR3 nucleotides are TGTGCCACCAGTGATTTGAACAACAACTATGGCTACACCTTC. V is TRBV24-1 and J is TRBJ1-2; no clear D gene. The CDR3 is 14 amino acids. The V gene's germline CDR1 is KGHDR and CDR2 SFDVKD. V lost 0 bases and J 2 bases, leaving 6 bases between the germline ends.